This T cell receptor beta chain was captured in a study of control samples from healthy donors and cancer patients. Sequenced by immunoSEQ multiplex PCR; TCRdb stores in-frame clones only, minus some. Among about 98,000 clones listed, approximately 80% were seen once. The sample taken for sequencing was blood. The TCR was taken from a woman between 25 and 40 years old in good health.

The CDR3 protein is CASSPERWRGGPSEQYF. For the CDR3, the DNA is TGTGCCAGCAGCCCCGAACGATGGCGGGGGGGCCCGTCCGAGCAGTACTTC. The chain uses TRBV7-9 and TRBJ2-7; 9 bases are a match to TRBD2. This CDR3 contains 17 residues. V lost 5 bases to trimming and J lost 6 bases; unmatched junction nucleotides: 17. The germline V gene has CDR1 SEHNR and CDR2 FQNEAQ (reference sequence).